Detailed here is one TCR beta chain. Antigen specificity is unknown. This record belongs to a study of response to subunit inactivated influenza vaccine. The study, taken as a whole, reports: The study's authors posited that every seasonal influenza vaccination enlists few new T cells.

TCRdb redid the calling of the RT-PCR reads with MiXCR, one entry per CDR3 protein. Of around 760,000 distinct CDR3 sequences detected, approximately 14% appear once; the ten largest clones hold around 7%. This specimen consisted of PBMCs from blood, obtained 14 days before vaccination. The TCR sequence derives from a man between 50 and 59 years old who received an inactivated influenza vaccine.

CDR3 DNA sequence: TGCAGTGCTAGTGTCGGTCCCTCTGGGGCCAACGTCCTGACTTTC. Translation gives CSASVGPSGANVLTF. V and J are TRBV20-1 and TRBJ2-6; D not certain. The CDR3 runs to 15 residues. CDR1 is DFQATT, CDR2 SNEGSKA, per germline (reference sequence). Deletions cut 3 bases from V and 0 bases from J, with 9 bases between.